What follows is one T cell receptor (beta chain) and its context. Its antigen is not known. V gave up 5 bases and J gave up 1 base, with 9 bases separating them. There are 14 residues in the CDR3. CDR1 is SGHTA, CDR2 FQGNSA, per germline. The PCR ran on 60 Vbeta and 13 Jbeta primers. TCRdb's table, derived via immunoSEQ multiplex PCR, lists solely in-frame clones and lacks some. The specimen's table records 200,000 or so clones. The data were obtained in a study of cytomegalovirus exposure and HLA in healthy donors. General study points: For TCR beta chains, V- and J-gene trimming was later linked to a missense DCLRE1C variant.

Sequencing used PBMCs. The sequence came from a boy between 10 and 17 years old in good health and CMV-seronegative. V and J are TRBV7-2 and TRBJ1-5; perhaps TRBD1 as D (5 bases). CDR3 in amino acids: CASSQGLSNQPQHF. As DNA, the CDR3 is TGTGCCAGCAGCCAGGGACTGAGCAATCAGCCCCAGCATTTT. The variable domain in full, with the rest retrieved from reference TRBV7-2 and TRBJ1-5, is GAGVSQSPSNKVTEKGKDVELRCDPISGHTALYWYRQSLGQGLEFLIYFQGNSAPDKSGLPSDRFSAERTGGSVSTLTIQRTQQEDSAVYLCASSQGLSNQPQHFGDGTRLSIL.